The 9 T cell receptor beta chains below were found in one sample sequenced in a study of T cells in narcolepsy (dated by TCRdb to 2017 to 2018). Library preparation employed the immunoSEQ multiplex PCR assay. The table comes from immuneACCESS by way of TCRdb, which keeps in-frame sequences with V and J called. Part of the clones is missing from these tables; in studies checked, under half for an unresolved V gene and the rest for unknown reasons. Counted in this sample were roughly 30,000 clones; 70% to 90% of them appeared once. The top ten clones comprise approximately 1% of the sample. The sequencing input was memory (CD45RA-) CD4+ T cells from blood. The intended sense of this specimen's cell subset or site label: memory T cells sorted ex vivo from peripheral blood. All receptors come from a human donor in good health.

The chain carries TRBV5-1 and TRBJ1-2, with 10 bases that match TRBD1. Losses at the gene ends were 4 bases for V and 4 bases for J; bases not matched to a gene: 10. Per germline, CDR1 SGHRS and CDR2 YFSETQ. This CDR3 contains 16 residues. The DNA of the CDR3 is TGCGCCAGCAGCCACCGATCGACAGGGGGCCCCTATGGCTACACCTTC. This sequence encodes CASSHRSTGGPYGYTF.

The CDR3 spells CAWSPSGHSYEQYF. DNA for the CDR3: TGTGCCTGGAGCCCCAGCGGACACTCCTACGAGCAGTACTTC. The V and J genes are TRBV30 and TRBJ2-7; D may match TRBD1 or TRBD2 (5 bases each). The germline CDR1 and CDR2 sequences are GTSNPN and SVGIG (reference sequence). The CDR3 spans 14 residues. V lost 3 bases and J lost 0, with 12 bases in between.

The DNA for the CDR3 is TGTGCCAGCAGCCTAGGGACTACAGTCCTCTACGAGCAGTACTTC. This sequence encodes CASSLGTTVLYEQYF. The gene calls are TRBV7-2 and TRBJ2-7; 7 positions match TRBD2. V was clipped by 5 bases and J by 3 bases; unmatched bases: 10. The length of the CDR3 is 15 residues. Germline V gene sequence: CDR1 SGHTA, CDR2 FQGNSA.

The chain couples TRBV25-1 to TRBJ2-7, with D hard to call. This CDR3 comprises 11 residues. V was pared by 7 bases and J by 3 bases, with 7 bases between. Germline-derived CDR1 and CDR2 are MGHDK and SYGVNS. The CDR3 region is CASTYNYEQYF. The DNA of the CDR3 is TGTGCCAGCACTTACAACTACGAGCAGTACTTC.

This chain links TRBV5-1 with TRBJ1-1, with TRBD1 as a possible D gene (6 bases). There are 16 residues in the CDR3. The ends were cut back, 0 bases at V and 8 bases at J, with 20 bases in the middle. Germline V gene lookup returns CDR1 SGHRS and CDR2 YFSETQ. The DNA for the CDR3 is TGCGCCAGCAGCTTGGACCAGGGGCCCACTATAACCGAAGCTTTCTTT. Encoded protein: CASSLDQGPTITEAFF.

The chain joins TRBV7-9 to TRBJ1-2, with D unclear. Germline V lookup: CDR1 SEHNR, CDR2 FQNEAQ (reference sequence). There are 14 residues in the CDR3. Trimming shortened V by 1 base and J by 4 bases, and 10 bases separated the two germline ends. The CDR3 here is CASSLEGSGYGYTF. The CDR3 DNA reads as TGTGCCAGCAGCTTAGAAGGGTCGGGCTATGGCTACACCTTC.

The gene calls are TRBV6-5 and TRBJ2-2; 8 bases are shared with TRBD2. Germline lookup yields CDR1 MNHEY and CDR2 SVGAGI. CDR3 size: 15 residues. With 7 bases clipped from V and 1 base from J, the junction kept 5 bases outside the gene matches. The CDR3 bases are TGTGCCAGCACCTTGAGCGGGAGGAACACCGGGGAGCTGTTTTTT. Translating gives CASTLSGRNTGELFF.

The V call is TRBV18, the J call TRBJ1-3; 10 nucleotides line up with TRBD1. Germline V CDR1 and CDR2: KGHSH, LQKENI. The CDR3 runs 17 residues. J gave up 0 bases and V 3 bases, and 5 bases lay outside the gene matches. The CDR3 sequence is CASSPRTGGSSGNTIYF. Written as DNA, the CDR3 is TGTGCCAGCTCACCTAGGACAGGGGGAAGCTCTGGAAACACCATATATTTT.

The V gene is TRBV19, the J gene TRBJ1-2; D gene unclear. Deletions cut 6 bases from V and 3 bases from J, with 8 bases between. Germline V gives CDR1 LNHDA, CDR2 SQIVND (reference sequence). The CDR3 runs to 12 residues. The CDR3 loop is CASSHQDYGYTF. The CDR3 bases are TGTGCCAGTAGCCATCAGGACTATGGCTACACCTTC.